Below are 32 T cell receptor beta chains sequenced from a single sample in a study of blood T cell repertoires in COVID-19. Profiled with immunoSEQ multiplex PCR; TCRdb holds only in-frame clones, not every one. The sample contains more than 95,000 clones, around 84% of which appear only once. The sequenced sample was peripheral blood. The receptors stem from a woman aged 80 or older with acute or convalescent COVID-19.

This chain uses TRBV5-5 with TRBJ2-3, with 7 bases aligning to TRBD1. The junction had 4 bases not matched to a gene; V was cut back by 4 bases and J by 5 bases. Looked up from germline, CDR1 is SGHKS and CDR2 is YYEKEE (reference sequence). The length of the CDR3 is 13 residues. The CDR3 DNA is TGTGCCAGCAGCGTTACAGGGGAAGATACGCAGTATTTT. It yields the protein CASSVTGEDTQYF.

The chain carries TRBV5-6 and TRBJ2-2; 9 bases match TRBD1. Germline assignment: CDR1 SGHDT and CDR2 YYEEEE. The CDR3 sequence is 15 residues long. V was clipped by 3 bases and J by 5 bases; unmatched bases: 5. Here the CDR3 reads CASSYGQGSTGELFF. In DNA form, the CDR3 reads TGTGCCAGCAGCTACGGACAGGGGAGTACCGGGGAGCTGTTTTTT. Full variable domain (missing parts from reference TRBV5-6 and TRBJ2-2): DAGVTQSPTHLIKTRGQQVTLRCSPKSGHDTVSWYQQALGQGPQFIFQYYEEEERQRGNFPDRFSGHQFPNYSSELNVNALLLGDSALYLCASSYGQGSTGELFFGEGSRLTVL.

The chain employs TRBV15 and TRBJ2-2; D ambiguous. This CDR3 is built from 15 residues. Between the trimmed V and J ends, which lost 5 bases and 5 bases, there was a span of 15 bases. The germline V gene has CDR1 LNHNV and CDR2 YYDKDF (reference sequence). This CDR3 is CATSSIPFLTGELFF. CDR3 DNA: TGTGCCACCAGCTCCATCCCCTTCCTAACCGGGGAGCTGTTTTTT.

This clone was picked up one time. The chain's CDR3 is CASSLGSGGSYNEQFF. Written as DNA, the CDR3 is TGTGCCAGCAGCCTTGGTAGCGGGGGCTCCTACAATGAGCAGTTCTTC. The chain carries TRBV3-1 (or the pseudogene TRBV3-2) and TRBJ2-1; TRBD2 matches 9 bases. V lost 4 bases to trimming and J lost 0 bases; unmatched junction nucleotides: 4. The CDR3 is 16 residues long. In germline, CDR1 is LGHDT, CDR2 YNNKEL (reference sequence).

As DNA, the CDR3 is TGTGCCAGCAGTTACCTGGGACAGAGCAATCAGCCCCAGCATTTT. Translated: CASSYLGQSNQPQHF. The chain is built from TRBV6-6 and TRBJ1-5, with 7 bases fitting TRBD1. In germline, CDR1 is MNHNY, CDR2 SVGAGI (reference sequence). The CDR3 consists of 15 residues. V lost 2 bases to trimming and J lost 1 base; unmatched junction nucleotides: 2.

This chain uses TRBV5-1 with TRBJ2-3; TRBD1 is a possible D gene (5 bases). There are 15 residues in the CDR3. Trimming took off 2 bases at V and 2 bases at J, with 12 bases between the two ends. Germline lookup yields CDR1 SGHRS and CDR2 YFSETQ. CDR3 in DNA: TGCGCCAGCAGCTTTGGGCAGGGTGACACAGATACGCAGTATTTT. Translation gives CASSFGQGDTDTQYF.

The chain links TRBV10-1 to TRBJ2-1; D gene ambiguous. V shed 3 bases and J shed 3 bases, with 6 bases lying between them. The CDR3 sequence is 13 residues long. Germline CDR1 WNHNN, CDR2 SYGVQD (reference sequence). The CDR3 spells CASSEGGYNEQFF. The CDR3 region has the DNA TGCGCCAGCAGTGAAGGCGGCTACAATGAGCAGTTCTTC.

The V and J genes are TRBV5-6 and TRBJ2-7; 7 bases are a match to TRBD1. The CDR3 has 13 amino acids. Germline CDR1 is SGHDT and CDR2 is YYEEEE. V was clipped by 2 bases and J by 8 bases; unmatched bases: 7. The CDR3, as DNA: TGTGCCAGCAGCTTATGGGACAGATATCAGCAGTACTTC. Residues: CASSLWDRYQQYF.

The V and J genes are TRBV27 and TRBJ1-5; D is unresolved. V gave up 5 bases and J gave up 1 base, with 9 bases separating them. Germline lookup yields CDR1 MNHEY and CDR2 SMNVEV (reference sequence). CDR3 length: 14 amino acids. The CDR3 sequence is CASSAGWSNQPQHF. As DNA, the CDR3 is TGTGCCAGCAGTGCGGGATGGAGCAATCAGCCCCAGCATTTT.

This clone has a handful of counts. The CDR3 spells CASSASGLFKNIQYF. The CDR3 bases are TGTGCCAGCAGCGCATCGGGACTATTCAAAAACATTCAGTACTTC. The V and J genes are TRBV7-9 and TRBJ2-4, with 7 bases identical to TRBD2. Looked up from germline, CDR1 is SEHNR and CDR2 is FQNEAQ (reference sequence). There are 15 residues in the CDR3. J was trimmed by 3 bases and V by 5 bases; bases with no gene match: 7.

The chain uses TRBV2 and TRBJ2-2; the D gene is possibly TRBD2 (5 bases). CDR1 is SNHLY, CDR2 FYNNEI, per germline. The CDR3 totals 14 residues. The V end lost 7 bases, the J end lost 2 bases, and 11 bases lay between the germline ends. CDR3 nucleotide sequence: TGTGCCAGCAACTTGGACTTCAACACCGGGGAGCTGTTTTTT. It codes for CASNLDFNTGELFF.

The rearrangement joins TRBV5-1 to TRBJ2-7, with D possibly TRBD1 on 5 matching bases. CDR1 is SGHRS, CDR2 YFSETQ, per germline. Trimming took 0 bases from V and 2 from J, leaving 15 bases between them. The CDR3 has 16 amino acids. The CDR3 spells CASSLAWTTHAYEQYF. CDR3 nucleotides: TGCGCCAGCAGCTTGGCCTGGACAACCCACGCCTACGAGCAGTACTTC.

The CDR3 DNA sequence: TGCAGCGTTGCCCCTAGCGGGAGACGGGAGCAGTACTTC. Its protein is CSVAPSGRREQYF. The genes are TRBV29-1 and TRBJ2-7, with 10 bases fitting TRBD2. CDR1 is SQVTM and CDR2 is ANQGSEA in the germline V gene. The CDR3 runs 13 residues. J was trimmed by 7 bases and V by 4 bases; bases with no gene match: 7.

This clone came up a few times. The chain employs TRBV27 and TRBJ2-2; weak D call: TRBD2 (6 bases). This CDR3 has 16 amino acids. Trimming removed 3 bases at V and 1 base at J, with 12 bases between. Germline V gene sequence: CDR1 MNHEY, CDR2 SMNVEV (reference sequence). The CDR3 sequence is CASSFALALNTGELFF. The DNA of the CDR3 is TGTGCCAGCAGTTTCGCCCTAGCGTTGAACACCGGGGAGCTGTTTTTT.

The chain employs TRBV5-6 and TRBJ1-1; weak D call: TRBD1 (6 bases). The germline CDR1 and CDR2 sequences are SGHDT and YYEEEE. The CDR3 is made up of 15 amino acids. Trimming took 2 bases from V and 1 from J, leaving 12 bases between them. CDR3 in DNA: TGTGCCAGCAGCTTAAGAGGGACACCGAACACTGAAGCTTTCTTT. It encodes CASSLRGTPNTEAFF.

The chain employs TRBV19 and TRBJ2-3, with 9 bases fitting TRBD2. V was clipped by 6 bases and J by 0 bases; unmatched bases: 7. The CDR3 has 16 residues. The germline CDR1 and CDR2 sequences are LNHDA and SQIVND (reference sequence). For the CDR3, the DNA is TGTGCCAGTAGCGGCCTGGGACTAGCTAGCACAGATACGCAGTATTTT. The encoded protein is CASSGLGLASTDTQYF.

The chain uses TRBV29-1 and TRBJ2-4; D call uncertain. Germline V gives CDR1 SQVTM, CDR2 ANQGSEA. This CDR3 comprises 12 residues. V lost 4 bases and J lost 2, with 6 bases in between. The CDR3 reads CSVGHTKNIQYF. The CDR3 bases are TGCAGCGTTGGACATACCAAAAACATTCAGTACTTC.

This rearrangement joins TRBV5-1 to TRBJ1-1, with TRBD1 as a possible D gene (5 bases). The V gene lost 0 bases and the J gene lost 1 base, with 13 bases spanning the gap. Germline V gene lookup returns CDR1 SGHRS and CDR2 YFSETQ. CDR3 length equals 16 residues. The CDR3 protein is CASSLESGRPNTEAFF. CDR3 DNA sequence: TGCGCCAGCAGCTTGGAATCAGGGCGGCCGAACACTGAAGCTTTCTTT.

J is TRBJ1-2 and V is TRBV10-1, with D hard to call. With 7 bases removed from V and 9 bases from J, the gap between germline ends came to 18 bases. The germline V gene has CDR1 WNHNN and CDR2 SYGVQD (reference sequence). The CDR3 totals 13 residues. The CDR3 reads CASNNHWTQRYTF. The CDR3 DNA follows: TGCGCCAGCAATAACCACTGGACTCAACGCTACACCTTC.

This rearrangement joins TRBV28 to TRBJ2-2; D is possibly TRBD1 (6 bases). This CDR3 has 14 residues. Germline CDR1 is MDHEN and CDR2 is SYDVKM. V lost 3 bases and J 5 bases, leaving 10 bases between the germline ends. Here the CDR3 reads CASSLADRTGELFF. Here the CDR3 DNA reads TGTGCCAGCAGTTTGGCAGACAGGACCGGGGAGCTGTTTTTT.

The V gene is TRBV3-1 (or the pseudogene TRBV3-2), the J gene TRBJ1-1; D unclear. The CDR3 is made up of 14 amino acids. Germline loops: CDR1 LGHDT, CDR2 YNNKEL (reference sequence). The ends were cut back, 2 bases at V and 1 base at J, with 8 bases in the middle. CDR3 residues: CASSQHSQNTEAFF. Written as DNA, the CDR3 is TGTGCCAGCAGCCAACACTCGCAGAACACTGAAGCTTTCTTT.

This clone was observed a handful of times. The chain recombines TRBV5-1 with TRBJ2-2, with TRBD2 matching over 8 bases. V lost 0 bases to trimming and J lost 5 bases; unmatched junction nucleotides: 3. The CDR3 is made up of 15 amino acids. Germline V gene sequence: CDR1 SGHRS, CDR2 YFSETQ. The CDR3 is CASSLEIAGTGELFF. The DNA of the CDR3 is TGCGCCAGCAGCTTGGAAATAGCGGGAACCGGGGAGCTGTTTTTT.

The V call is TRBV19, the J call TRBJ2-3; TRBD2 might be the D (5 bases). Germline V CDR1 and CDR2: LNHDA, SQIVND (reference sequence). CDR3 length: 15 residues. V gave up 6 bases and J gave up 3 bases, with 16 bases separating them. CDR3 residues: CASRRLPGGTDTQYF. The CDR3 DNA sequence: TGTGCCAGTAGACGACTCCCCGGCGGGACAGATACGCAGTATTTT. Together with reference TRBV19 and TRBJ2-3, the CDR3 gives the full variable domain: DGGITQSPKYLFRKEGQNVTLSCEQNLNHDAMYWYRQDPGQGLRLIYYSQIVNDFQKGDIAEGYSVSREKKESFPLTVTSAQKNPTAFYLCASRRLPGGTDTQYFGPGTRLTVL.

The V and J genes are TRBV3-1 (or the pseudogene TRBV3-2) and TRBJ1-1; tentatively, D is TRBD1 (6 bases). V lost 1 base, J lost 4 bases, and 16 bases lay in between. Germline V CDR1 and CDR2: LGHDT, YNNKEL (reference sequence). CDR3 length equals 16 residues. The CDR3 nucleotides are TGTGCCAGCAGCCAAGGTCTGGGGGCCTTTGGCACTGAAGCTTTCTTT. Its translation: CASSQGLGAFGTEAFF.

The rearrangement uses TRBV2 and TRBJ1-3; D is ambiguous. V lost 6 bases, J lost 0 bases, and 6 bases lay in between. The CDR3 spans 13 residues. CDR1 is SNHLY, CDR2 FYNNEI, per germline. CDR3 in amino acids: CASREGSGNTIYF. The CDR3, as DNA: TGTGCCAGCAGGGAGGGCTCTGGAAACACCATATATTTT.

The table lists this clone with a few counts. This chain joins TRBV5-4 and TRBJ2-7, with D perhaps matching TRBD2 (6 bases). CDR3 length equals 15 residues. Per germline, CDR1 SGHNT and CDR2 YYREEE (reference sequence). Between the trimmed V and J ends, which lost 0 bases and 4 bases, there was a span of 14 bases. CDR3 protein: CASSLATGSGYEQYF. The CDR3 coding sequence is TGTGCCAGCAGCTTGGCTACCGGGAGTGGGTACGAGCAGTACTTC. The complete variable domain, with remaining parts taken from reference TRBV5-4 and TRBJ2-7, reads ETGVTQSPTHLIKTRGQQVTLRCSSQSGHNTVSWYQQALGQGPQFIFQYYREEENGRGNFPPRFSGLQFPNYSSELNVNALELDDSALYLCASSLATGSGYEQYFGPGTRLTVT.

CDR3 loop: CSAKEGGEYQPQHF. The CDR3 DNA reads as TGCAGCGCAAAGGAGGGAGGGGAGTATCAGCCCCAGCATTTT. The chain carries TRBV29-1 and TRBJ1-5, with a tentative D call TRBD1 (5 bases). CDR3 length equals 14 residues. Germline CDR1 reads SQVTM; CDR2 reads ANQGSEA. Between the trimmed V and J ends, which lost 7 bases and 5 bases, there was a span of 18 bases.

The V gene is TRBV19, the J gene TRBJ2-3; TRBD2 matches at 13 bases. The CDR3 runs to 16 residues. Trimming took 3 bases from V and 5 from J; bases not matched to a gene: 5. Germline CDR1 LNHDA, CDR2 SQIVND (reference sequence). CDR3 in amino acids: CASSIMGLAGRDTQYF. The CDR3 DNA reads TGTGCCAGTAGTATTATGGGACTAGCGGGACGAGATACGCAGTATTTT.

The chain carries TRBV5-1 and TRBJ2-7; D is possibly TRBD1 (5 bases). Germline CDR1 reads SGHRS; CDR2 reads YFSETQ. V was trimmed by 0 bases and J by 5 bases, leaving 12 bases between them. The CDR3 consists of 14 residues. The CDR3 bases are TGCGCCAGCAGCTTGGAGCCGCCCAGGGACGAGCAGTACTTC. This sequence encodes CASSLEPPRDEQYF.

The chain combines TRBV10-1 with TRBJ2-1, with 10 bases that match TRBD2. The V and J ends lost 3 bases and 9 bases, in that order; junction bases with no gene match: 8. CDR3 length: 15 amino acids. CDR1 is WNHNN and CDR2 is SYGVQD in the germline V gene (reference sequence). CDR3 loop: CASSDSLAGVGEQFF. As DNA, the CDR3 is TGCGCCAGCAGTGACTCTCTAGCGGGAGTCGGTGAGCAGTTCTTC.

The rearrangement uses TRBV6-1 and TRBJ2-7; weak D call: TRBD1 (5 bases). The V end was cut by 4 bases, the J end by 2 bases, with 18 bases between. Germline lookup yields CDR1 MNHNS and CDR2 SASEGT. The CDR3 length is 16 residues. CDR3 nucleotide sequence: TGTGCCAGCAGTGCCGGGCCAGGGTGGCTTACCTACGAGCAGTACTTC. It translates to CASSAGPGWLTYEQYF.

The CDR3 spells CASSSTGISGYGYTF. The CDR3 DNA reads as TGTGCCAGCAGTTCCACAGGGATCTCTGGCTATGGCTACACCTTC. The V and J genes are TRBV28 and TRBJ1-2; D is perhaps TRBD1 (6 bases). The CDR3 extends over 15 amino acids. Germline values: CDR1 MDHEN, CDR2 SYDVKM. The V end was cut by 4 bases, the J end by 4 bases, with 16 bases between.